Listed here is a single T cell receptor beta chain. No antigen is known for it. The sample comes from a study of long-term antiretroviral therapy in people with HIV. Study observations and caveats: Post-treatment diversity went higher with ART but stayed below transplant donor controls.

It was version v3.0 of the immunoSEQ assay that was run at survey level. Using immunoSEQ multiplex PCR, the repertoire was profiled, and TCRdb retains in-frame clones only, with some absent. Of 25,000 to 30,000 clones in the sample, approximately 85% are singletons; the top ten hold about 14%. This clonotype was sampled from a man aged 45-60 years with HIV. The sequencing here drew on unsorted PBMCs, taken 2.9 years after starting antiretroviral therapy.

This chain's CDR3 is CASSQGFGNQPQHF. The CDR3 DNA is TGTGCCAGCTCCCAGGGATTTGGCAATCAGCCCCAGCATTTT. V gene TRBV18 combines with J gene TRBJ1-5, with D possibly being TRBD1 (5 bases). The CDR3 spans 14 residues. CDR1 and CDR2 from the germline V gene are KGHSH and LQKENI. V was cut by 6 bases and J by 2 bases, with 11 bases left in between.